This T cell receptor (beta chain) is drawn from a study of T cell responses to AZD1222 COVID-19 vaccine. Turning to the study itself: The analysis combined second doses at about 4 or about 12 weeks.

The CDR3 totals 14 residues. Germline V lookup: CDR1 DFQATT, CDR2 SNEGSKA (reference sequence). Trimming removed 3 bases at V and 0 bases at J, with 9 bases between. Concerning this clone itself: The target antigen is unknown.

Using immunoSEQ multiplex PCR, the repertoire was profiled, and TCRdb retains in-frame clones only, with some absent. The data show approximately 120,000 clones, around nine tenths seen once. The study, taken as a whole, reports: Dominant CD4 TCR responses targeted spike regions 160-218 and 743-854. Seropositive at baseline were only six or seven AZD1222 recipients. Repertoire sampling occurred only after the peak T cell response.

The sample was peripheral blood, taken on day 0 of AZD1222 vaccination. This TCR was sampled from an adult in good health. This chain connects TRBV20-1 to TRBJ2-1; D is ambiguous. The CDR3 DNA reads TGCAGTGCTAGTGAAGCAGTCTCCTACAATGAGCAGTTCTTC. This encodes CSASEAVSYNEQFF.